The 30 T cell receptor beta chains below were found in one sample sequenced in a study of shared clonotypes between healthy human individuals. TCRdb's copy holds only in-frame clones and misses some; the assay was immunoSEQ multiplex PCR. Seen here are under 850,000 clones, around 92% observed once, and the top ten hold around 24%. It was CD45RO-negative cells, positively selected for CCR7, that made up naive CD8 cells, with terminally differentiated effector memory CD45RA+ cells excluded. Sequencing input: naive CD8+ T cells sorted from blood. These receptors came from a man aged 25-45 years in good health.

The chain combines TRBV4-1 with TRBJ2-3, with D hard to call. V was shortened by 4 bases and J by 4 bases, with 6 bases between the two germline ends. Germline V gives CDR1 MGHRA, CDR2 YSYEKL. The CDR3 covers 12 residues. Written as DNA, the CDR3 is TGCGCCAGCAGCCCCCGTCCAGATACGCAGTATTTT. It specifies CASSPRPDTQYF.

This chain uses TRBV19 with TRBJ2-2, with TRBD1 as a possible D gene (5 bases). The ends were cut back, 3 bases at V and 4 bases at J, with 9 bases in the middle. This CDR3 is 14 amino acids long. Germline V gene lookup returns CDR1 LNHDA and CDR2 SQIVND (reference sequence). The CDR3 reads CASSIQGATGELFF. As DNA, the CDR3 is TGTGCCAGTAGTATCCAGGGTGCCACCGGGGAGCTGTTTTTT.

The chain is built from TRBV6-1 and TRBJ2-5; D remains unclear. Germline V lookup: CDR1 MNHNS, CDR2 SASEGT. This CDR3 region has 14 residues. Trimming removed 3 bases at V and 5 bases at J, with 13 bases between. The DNA of the CDR3 is TGTGCCAGCAGTGAGGGCAAGGGCCTGGAGACCCAGTACTTC. As protein: CASSEGKGLETQYF.

The genes are TRBV10-3 and TRBJ2-2; tentatively, D is TRBD1 (6 bases). The germline V gene encodes CDR1 ENHRY and CDR2 SYGVKD. CDR3 size: 16 residues. The V gene lost 4 bases and the J gene lost 5 bases, with 17 bases spanning the gap. The CDR3 protein is CAISVGSVTGTGELFF. CDR3 coding DNA: TGTGCCATCAGTGTAGGTAGCGTAACAGGGACCGGGGAGCTGTTTTTT.

The rearrangement joins TRBV5-3 to TRBJ2-3; 15 bases align to TRBD2. TRBV5-3 belongs to the ORF category, with a function that is uncertain. The CDR3 sequence is 20 residues long. Trimming removed 4 bases from V and 2 bases from J; junction bases left unmatched: 14. CDR3 amino acids: CARSRTSGRALLSPTDTQYF. DNA of the CDR3: TGTGCCAGAAGCAGGACTAGCGGGAGGGCCTTGCTATCCCCCACAGATACGCAGTATTTT.

CDR3 protein: CATSGGAAGELFF. The CDR3 bases are TGTGCCACCTCAGGGGGCGCCGCCGGGGAGCTGTTTTTT. V usage is TRBV6-5 and J usage is TRBJ2-2; TRBD1 matches at 8 bases. V lost 10 bases, J lost 6 bases, and 7 bases stayed unmatched. CDR1 is MNHEY, CDR2 SVGAGI, per germline. The CDR3 is made up of 13 amino acids.

This sequence joins TRBV6-1 and TRBJ2-5; D is uncertain. V lost 2 bases and J 1 base, leaving 8 bases between the germline ends. CDR1 and CDR2 from the germline V gene are MNHNS and SASEGT. This CDR3 comprises 14 residues. The CDR3 loop is CASSELLPQETQYF. CDR3 bases: TGTGCCAGCAGTGAACTTCTCCCCCAAGAGACCCAGTACTTC.

The gene calls are TRBV7-9 and TRBJ1-5; TRBD1 is a possible D gene (5 bases). V shed 5 bases and J shed 9 bases, with 14 bases lying between them. CDR3 length equals 13 residues. The germline gives CDR1 SEHNR, CDR2 FQNEAQ (reference sequence). The CDR3 DNA reads as TGTGCCAGCAGCATTGGGGGTACAAGGCCCCAGCATTTT. It encodes CASSIGGTRPQHF.

This clone has just one count. The J gene is TRBJ2-5, the V gene TRBV9, with D unresolved. The V end lost 0 bases, the J end lost 0 bases, and 9 bases lay between the germline ends. From germline, CDR1 is SGDLS and CDR2 YYNGEE. The CDR3 sequence is 15 residues long. The CDR3 DNA reads as TGTGCCAGCAGCGTAGGTGGTAGGTACCAAGAGACCCAGTACTTC. It yields the protein CASSVGGRYQETQYF.

The chain couples TRBV6-6 to TRBJ1-1; TRBD1 is a possible D gene (5 bases). Trimming pared 4 bases from V and 1 base from J, leaving 16 bases between. Germline-derived CDR1 and CDR2 are MNHNY and SVGAGI (reference sequence). This CDR3 has 16 amino acids. The CDR3 loop is CASSWTWEGRNTEAFF. The CDR3, as DNA: TGTGCCAGCAGTTGGACGTGGGAGGGACGGAACACTGAAGCTTTCTTT.

J is TRBJ2-3 and V is TRBV7-9; 8 bases are a match to TRBD2. The CDR3 is 16 residues long. CDR1 and CDR2 (germline): SEHNR, FQNEAQ (reference sequence). J lost 5 bases, V lost 5 bases, and 12 bases had no gene match. CDR3 nucleotide sequence: TGTGCCAGCAGCCCCCCGAAAAGCGGGAGTGGAGATACGCAGTATTTT. Translating gives CASSPPKSGSGDTQYF.

The rearrangement links TRBV9 to TRBJ2-5, with 10 nucleotides matching TRBD2. Germline-derived CDR1 and CDR2 are SGDLS and YYNGEE. V was pared by 0 bases and J by 2 bases, with 7 bases of the junction left unmatched. This CDR3 region has 17 residues. The CDR3 DNA reads as TGTGCCAGCAGCGTAGGTGAAGCGGGAGGGATACAAGAGACCCAGTACTTC. As protein: CASSVGEAGGIQETQYF.

In this sample, this clone turned up once. This chain joins TRBV13 and TRBJ2-1; perhaps D is TRBD1 or TRBD2 (5 bases each). The ends were cut back, 4 bases at V and 6 bases at J, with 10 bases in the middle. This CDR3 has 13 residues. CDR1 is PRHDT and CDR2 is FYEKMQ in the germline V gene (reference sequence). The CDR3 coding sequence is TGTGCCAGCAGCTCGGGACGACTCAATGAGCAGTTCTTC. It yields the protein CASSSGRLNEQFF.

V and J are TRBV7-6 and TRBJ2-7; possible D gene TRBD1, 5 bases. This CDR3 comprises 14 residues. Trimming shortened V by 1 base and J by 4 bases, and 11 bases separated the two germline ends. The germline CDR1 and CDR2 sequences are SGHVS and FNYEAQ. The CDR3 DNA is TGTGCCAGCAGCTTAGGCTCAGGGTTTTACGAGCAGTACTTC. Its protein product is CASSLGSGFYEQYF.

This chain uses TRBV7-9 with TRBJ2-2; D is unresolved. In germline, CDR1 is SEHNR, CDR2 FQNEAQ (reference sequence). The V end lost 3 bases, the J end lost 0 bases, and 8 bases lay between the germline ends. The CDR3 consists of 15 residues. CDR3 in DNA: TGTGCCAGCAGCTTTGCTCCACCGAACACCGGGGAGCTGTTTTTT. Protein sequence: CASSFAPPNTGELFF.

This clone was observed a few times. The chain recombines TRBV9 with TRBJ1-3, with D possibly being TRBD1 (5 bases). CDR1 and CDR2 (germline): SGDLS, YYNGEE. This CDR3 comprises 15 residues. V lost 0 bases, J lost 2 bases, and 9 bases lay in between. The CDR3 DNA is TGTGCCAGCAGCGTAGAAGGCAGGGCTGGAAACACCATATATTTT. Its translation is CASSVEGRAGNTIYF.

This sequence joins TRBV6-1 and TRBJ2-7; 7 positions agree with TRBD2. With 5 bases clipped from V and 6 bases from J, the junction kept 13 bases outside the gene matches. Germline V CDR1 and CDR2: MNHNS, SASEGT. The CDR3 runs to 15 residues. CDR3: CASSFNRGVRREQYF. CDR3 nucleotides: TGTGCCAGCAGTTTCAATCGGGGGGTTAGACGCGAGCAGTACTTC.

This chain uses TRBV9 with TRBJ2-2; tentative D call: TRBD2 (5 bases). This CDR3 spans 17 amino acids. Trimming removed 3 bases at V and 4 bases at J, with 19 bases between. Germline V CDR1 and CDR2: SGDLS, YYNGEE. CDR3 in DNA: TGTGCCAGCAGCGGCCCCCGGGATCAGCCCTCCACCGGGGAGCTGTTTTTT. Its translation: CASSGPRDQPSTGELFF.

The chain recombines TRBV29-1 with TRBJ2-7; TRBD1 aligns across 9 bases. There are 14 residues in the CDR3. With V trimmed by 7 bases and J by 5 bases, 12 bases remained unmatched. The germline gives CDR1 SQVTM, CDR2 ANQGSEA. The CDR3 loop is CSALSGTGSHEQYF. The CDR3 nucleotides read TGCAGCGCCCTGTCCGGGACAGGGTCCCACGAGCAGTACTTC.

The chain couples TRBV13 to TRBJ1-3, with 7 bases matching TRBD1. The CDR3 has 16 residues. Germline CDR1 reads PRHDT; CDR2 reads FYEKMQ (reference sequence). After removal of 5 bases from V and 0 bases from J, the junction contained 7 bases not matched to a gene. The CDR3 sequence is CASSSTGDNSGNTIYF. CDR3 bases: TGTGCCAGCAGCAGTACAGGGGACAACTCTGGAAACACCATATATTTT. The variable domain in full, with the rest retrieved from reference TRBV13 and TRBJ1-3, is AAGVIQSPRHLIKEKRETATLKCYPIPRHDTVYWYQQGPGQDPQFLISFYEKMQSDKGSIPDRFSAQQFSDYHSELNMSSLELGDSALYFCASSSTGDNSGNTIYFGEGSWLTVV.

Comment on this clone: Other nucleotide sequences in the sample specify the same CDR3. The V and J genes are TRBV27 and TRBJ2-7; D is tentatively TRBD1 or TRBD2 (5 bases each). Germline values: CDR1 MNHEY, CDR2 SMNVEV (reference sequence). CDR3 length: 11 amino acids. The V end lost 5 bases, the J end lost 7 bases, and 9 bases lay between the germline ends. The CDR3 reads CASSRGWEQYF. The CDR3 bases are TGTGCCAGCAGTCGGGGCTGGGAGCAGTACTTC.

This sequence joins TRBV2 and TRBJ2-3; D not resolved. Germline V gene data show CDR1 as SNHLY and CDR2 as FYNNEI. V was clipped by 3 bases and J by 5 bases, with 12 bases between them. The CDR3 runs 14 residues. CDR3 sequence: CASSDTVWGDTQYF. In DNA, the CDR3 is TGTGCCAGCAGTGATACGGTTTGGGGAGATACGCAGTATTTT.

The gene calls are TRBV5-6 and TRBJ2-7; the D is unclear. The V gene's germline CDR1 is SGHDT and CDR2 YYEEEE. This CDR3 has 14 amino acids. The ends were cut back, 0 bases at V and 6 bases at J, with 13 bases in the middle. CDR3 nucleotides: TGTGCCAGCAGCTTGGGCGGAAACCCCCTCGAGCAGTACTTC. The encoded protein is CASSLGGNPLEQYF.

V and J are TRBV13 and TRBJ2-1; D not certain. V lost 2 bases and J 2 bases, leaving 10 bases between the germline ends. CDR1 PRHDT and CDR2 FYEKMQ come from the germline V gene (reference sequence). This CDR3 has 15 residues. CDR3 bases: TGTGCCAGCAGCTTATTCCGGAGCCCCTACAATGAGCAGTTCTTC. Translating it yields CASSLFRSPYNEQFF.

V and J are TRBV27 and TRBJ2-1; 9 nucleotides align to TRBD1. The CDR3 is 15 residues long. Germline CDR1 and CDR2: MNHEY and SMNVEV (reference sequence). J lost 8 bases, V lost 5 bases, and 10 bases had no gene match. CDR3 region: CASSPWTGEWDEQFF. For the CDR3, the DNA is TGTGCCAGCAGTCCGTGGACAGGGGAGTGGGATGAGCAGTTCTTC.

V is TRBV6-5 and J is TRBJ2-7; 12 bases are a match to TRBD2. Germline V lookup: CDR1 MNHEY, CDR2 SVGAGI. The length of the CDR3 is 16 residues. The junction had 2 bases not matched to a gene; V was cut back by 0 bases and J by 2 bases. The chain's CDR3 is CASSYSGLAGPYEQYF. The DNA of the CDR3 is TGTGCCAGCAGTTACTCTGGACTAGCGGGGCCCTACGAGCAGTACTTC.

The chain uses TRBV9 and TRBJ2-5; 7 positions match TRBD1. CDR3 length: 14 amino acids. Trimming cost V 3 bases and J 3 bases; bases outside gene matches: 5. Germline CDR1 is SGDLS and CDR2 is YYNGEE. CDR3 sequence reads: CASSEGQNKETQYF. CDR3 in DNA: TGTGCCAGCAGCGAGGGACAGAACAAAGAGACCCAGTACTTC.

This chain links TRBV12-5 with TRBJ2-3, with 10 bases lining up with TRBD1. J gave up 7 bases and V 7 bases, and 11 bases lay outside the gene matches. The CDR3 totals 15 residues. CDR1 and CDR2 (germline): LGHNT, FRNRAP. CDR3 sequence: CASADPGTGANTQYF. DNA for the CDR3: TGTGCTAGTGCCGACCCAGGGACAGGGGCCAATACGCAGTATTTT. Looking up the rest from reference TRBV12-5 and TRBJ2-3 gives the full variable domain: DARVTQTPRHKVTEMGQEVTMRCQPILGHNTVFWYRQTMMQGLELLAYFRNRAPLDDSGMPKDRFSAEMPDATLATLKIQPSEPRDSAVYFCASADPGTGANTQYFGPGTRLTVL.

This chain joins TRBV28 and TRBJ2-7; D is ambiguous. Trimming shortened V by 11 bases and J by 4 bases, and 9 bases separated the two germline ends. Germline loops: CDR1 MDHEN, CDR2 SYDVKM. This CDR3 is built from 10 residues. CDR3 sequence reads: CAPTDYEQYF. The CDR3 coding sequence is TGTGCCCCAACCGATTACGAGCAGTACTTC.

J is TRBJ1-2 and V is TRBV7-9; 9 bases line up with TRBD1. The CDR3 contains 15 residues. Trimming cost V 1 base and J 7 bases; bases outside gene matches: 7. CDR1 is SEHNR, CDR2 FQNEAQ, per germline (reference sequence). The CDR3 spells CASSLESVDRGGYTF. Here the CDR3 DNA reads TGTGCCAGCAGCTTAGAAAGCGTGGACAGGGGTGGCTACACCTTC.